The 32 T cell receptor beta chains below come from one sample, sequenced in a study of blood T cell repertoires in COVID-19. TCRdb's table, derived via immunoSEQ multiplex PCR, lists solely in-frame clones and lacks some. The data hold around 26,000 clones, with 90% to 95% observed a single time. The source material was peripheral blood. These receptors were taken from a human donor in a cohort sampled during active COVID-19.

A single count supports this clone. The genes are TRBV29-1 and TRBJ2-1; D perhaps matches TRBD1 (5 bases). The germline V and J ends were trimmed by 6 bases and 1 base, with 10 bases remaining between them. The CDR3 is made up of 13 amino acids. Germline assignment: CDR1 SQVTM and CDR2 ANQGSEA. CDR3 residues: CSVPGWSYNEQFF. In DNA form, the CDR3 reads TGCAGCGTCCCAGGGTGGTCCTACAATGAGCAGTTCTTC.

The chain carries TRBV7-2 and TRBJ1-6; no clear D gene. This CDR3 spans 16 amino acids. V lost 1 base and J 10 bases, leaving 17 bases between the germline ends. Germline V gene sequence: CDR1 SGHTA, CDR2 FQGNSA. Here the CDR3 DNA reads TGTGCCAGCAGCTTAGTGGCACCGAATAGCGGATCACCCCTCCACTTT. Translation gives CASSLVAPNSGSPLHF.

In this sample, this clone turned up once. Here the CDR3 reads CASSLTGGFYEQYF. DNA for the CDR3: TGTGCCAGCAGCTTGACGGGGGGGTTCTACGAGCAGTACTTC. The chain combines TRBV7-2 with TRBJ2-7, with 8 bases fitting TRBD2. Germline V gene sequence: CDR1 SGHTA, CDR2 FQGNSA. The trim removed 3 bases at V and 3 bases at J, leaving 4 bases unmatched. The length of the CDR3 is 14 residues.

The rearrangement joins TRBV7-9 to TRBJ1-6; no clear D gene. In germline, CDR1 is SEHNR, CDR2 FQNEAQ (reference sequence). The ends were cut back, 4 bases at V and 3 bases at J, with 10 bases in the middle. The CDR3 runs to 15 residues. CDR3 sequence reads: CASSSGRDYNSPLHF. The CDR3 DNA reads TGTGCCAGCAGCTCCGGACGGGACTATAATTCACCCCTCCACTTT.

The rearrangement joins TRBV5-1 to TRBJ2-7; D may be TRBD2 (5 bases). Germline-derived CDR1 and CDR2 are SGHRS and YFSETQ. Trimming pared 10 bases from V and 2 bases from J, leaving 10 bases between. This CDR3 comprises 11 residues. CDR3 region: CAGGEPYEQYF. CDR3 coding DNA: TGCGCCGGAGGTGAACCCTACGAGCAGTACTTC.

The chain recombines TRBV10-1 with TRBJ2-7; 10 bases match TRBD1. The CDR3 runs 15 residues. From germline, CDR1 is WNHNN and CDR2 SYGVQD (reference sequence). Trimming cost V 5 bases and J 2 bases; bases outside gene matches: 6. The CDR3 DNA reads as TGCGCCAGCAGTAGGGGACAGGGGTCGACCTACGAGCAGTACTTC. Protein sequence: CASSRGQGSTYEQYF.

The chain joins TRBV6-6 to TRBJ1-5; 9 nucleotides line up with TRBD1. This CDR3 spans 16 amino acids. Trimming removed 6 bases from V and 1 base from J; junction bases left unmatched: 7. Germline lookup yields CDR1 MNHNY and CDR2 SVGAGI (reference sequence). CDR3 loop: CASSPPTGGSNQPQHF. Here the CDR3 DNA reads TGTGCCAGCAGCCCGCCGACAGGGGGAAGCAATCAGCCCCAGCATTTT.

This chain joins TRBV10-3 and TRBJ1-2, with 8 bases matching TRBD1. This CDR3 region has 13 residues. After removal of 0 bases from V and 7 bases from J, the junction contained 1 base not matched to a gene. Germline lookup yields CDR1 ENHRY and CDR2 SYGVKD. CDR3 DNA: TGTGCCATCAGTGAGTCGGACAGGGCTGGCTACACCTTC. Translating gives CAISESDRAGYTF.

There are a few counts of this clone. This rearrangement joins TRBV18 to TRBJ1-5; a weak D match, TRBD1 (6 bases). The CDR3 totals 15 residues. CDR1 is KGHSH, CDR2 LQKENI, per germline. The V end was cut by 4 bases, the J end by 3 bases, with 13 bases between. DNA for the CDR3: TGTGCCAGCTCACTAACACAGGGAGCCAATCAGCCCCAGCATTTT. Residues: CASSLTQGANQPQHF.

This sequence joins TRBV11-2 and TRBJ2-7; D remains unclear. In germline, CDR1 is SGHAT, CDR2 FQNNGV. This CDR3 is built from 15 residues. V was pared by 1 base and J by 0 bases, with 10 bases between. CDR3 in amino acids: CASSLVAGFSYEQYF. The CDR3, as DNA: TGTGCCAGCAGCTTAGTGGCAGGCTTCTCCTACGAGCAGTACTTC.

The genes are TRBV11-3 and TRBJ1-2; D ambiguous. Trimming removed 3 bases at V and 2 bases at J, with 7 bases between. Germline V gene data show CDR1 as SGHNT and CDR2 as YENEEA. This CDR3 has 13 residues. The CDR3, as DNA: TGTGCCAGCAGCTTGGCGGAGAACTATGGCTACACCTTC. This encodes CASSLAENYGYTF. Full variable domain (outside the CDR3, taken from reference TRBV11-3 and TRBJ1-2): EAGVVQSPRYKIIEKKQPVAFWCNPISGHNTLYWYLQNLGQGPELLIRYENEEAVDDSQLPKDRFSAERLKGVDSTLKIQPAELGDSAVYLCASSLAENYGYTFGSGTRLTVV.

The chain carries TRBV19 and TRBJ1-1, with 7 nucleotides matching TRBD1. The CDR3 runs to 15 residues. After removal of 8 bases from V and 4 bases from J, the junction contained 13 bases not matched to a gene. Germline assignment: CDR1 LNHDA and CDR2 SQIVND (reference sequence). CDR3 bases: TGTGCCAGTTCTATTGGGACAGCCTCCCCCACTGAAGCTTTCTTT. Encoded protein: CASSIGTASPTEAFF. Filled out from reference TRBV19 and TRBJ1-1, the complete variable domain reads DGGITQSPKYLFRKEGQNVTLSCEQNLNHDAMYWYRQDPGQGLRLIYYSQIVNDFQKGDIAEGYSVSREKKESFPLTVTSAQKNPTAFYLCASSIGTASPTEAFFGQGTRLTVV.

The rearrangement links TRBV28 to TRBJ1-5; TRBD1 matches 8 bases. This CDR3 comprises 20 residues. V shed 1 base and J 4 bases; nucleotides not matched to a gene: 18. Germline V gives CDR1 MDHEN, CDR2 SYDVKM. CDR3 region: CASSLFEIRLRGPSNQPQHF. The CDR3 nucleotides read TGTGCCAGCAGTTTATTCGAAATCAGGCTCAGGGGGCCTAGTAATCAGCCCCAGCATTTT.

The rearrangement joins TRBV5-1 to TRBJ2-2; D not resolved. Between the trimmed V and J ends, which lost 4 bases and 1 base, there was a span of 5 bases. In germline, CDR1 is SGHRS, CDR2 YFSETQ. The CDR3 runs to 13 residues. This chain's CDR3 is CASSLGNTGELFF. The DNA for the CDR3 is TGCGCCAGCAGCCTAGGGAACACCGGGGAGCTGTTTTTT.

V and J are TRBV11-2 and TRBJ2-1, with 7 nucleotides matching TRBD2. The germline gives CDR1 SGHAT, CDR2 FQNNGV. V was pared by 3 bases and J by 8 bases, with 7 bases of the junction left unmatched. CDR3 length: 14 amino acids. The CDR3 loop is CASSFGRTRDEQFF. CDR3 in DNA: TGTGCCAGCAGCTTTGGGAGGACTAGAGATGAGCAGTTCTTC.

Here the CDR3 DNA reads TGTGCCAGCAGTTATGCGGGCGAGGGTACAGATACGCAGTATTTT. Its translation is CASSYAGEGTDTQYF. V usage is TRBV6-6 and J usage is TRBJ2-3; possibly TRBD2 for D (5 bases). From germline, CDR1 is MNHNY and CDR2 SVGAGI (reference sequence). This CDR3 spans 15 amino acids. The V and J ends lost 3 bases and 3 bases respectively, with 13 bases between them.

This rearrangement joins TRBV5-8 to TRBJ2-1, with D possibly being TRBD2 (5 bases). The CDR3 totals 18 residues. Germline values: CDR1 SGHTS, CDR2 YDEGEE. V was shortened by 3 bases and J by 2 bases, with 21 bases between the two germline ends. Written as DNA, the CDR3 is TGTGCCAGCAGCTCAAGAAGGCACGGGGTTCACCCCTACAATGAGCAGTTCTTC. Its protein product is CASSSRRHGVHPYNEQFF.

The J gene is TRBJ2-1, the V gene TRBV6-6; TRBD2 is a possible D gene (6 bases). The V end lost 5 bases, the J end lost 4 bases, and 18 bases lay between the germline ends. Germline V gene sequence: CDR1 MNHNY, CDR2 SVGAGI (reference sequence). The CDR3 is 16 amino acids. Written as DNA, the CDR3 is TGTGCCAGCAGTCGATTAGGGCGGGGAATGTACAATGAGCAGTTCTTC. It specifies CASSRLGRGMYNEQFF.

The genes are TRBV7-8 and TRBJ1-5, with D unclear. The CDR3 is 15 amino acids. V lost 2 bases and J 1 base, leaving 9 bases between the germline ends. CDR1 is SGHVS and CDR2 is FQNEAQ in the germline V gene. CDR3 amino acids: CASSLKLGSNQPQHF. CDR3 nucleotide sequence: TGTGCCAGCAGCTTAAAATTGGGCAGCAATCAGCCCCAGCATTTT.

This sequence joins TRBV5-8 and TRBJ1-2; D is undetermined. CDR1 and CDR2 (germline): SGHTS, YDEGEE. V lost 0 bases, J lost 3 bases, and 9 bases lay in between. The CDR3 is 14 amino acids. This CDR3 reads CASSLVSYDYGYTF. The DNA of the CDR3 is TGTGCCAGCAGCTTGGTTTCCTATGACTATGGCTACACCTTC.

This chain connects TRBV7-2 to TRBJ1-2, with 9 bases matching TRBD1. In germline, CDR1 is SGHTA, CDR2 FQGNSA. The V and J ends lost 1 base and 5 bases, in that order; junction bases with no gene match: 2. CDR3 length: 14 residues. Here the CDR3 DNA reads TGTGCCAGCAGCTTAGTGGGACAGGGTTATGGCTACACCTTC. It encodes CASSLVGQGYGYTF. The full variable domain, its missing parts supplied by reference TRBV7-2 and TRBJ1-2, is GAGVSQSPSNKVTEKGKDVELRCDPISGHTALYWYRQSLGQGLEFLIYFQGNSAPDKSGLPSDRFSAERTGGSVSTLTIQRTQQEDSAVYLCASSLVGQGYGYTFGSGTRLTVV.

This clone was seen only once. This chain links TRBV5-5 with TRBJ2-2; 12 bases agree with TRBD1. V shed 4 bases and J 7 bases; nucleotides not matched to a gene: 11. The CDR3 length is 17 residues. Germline V gene sequence: CDR1 SGHKS, CDR2 YYEKEE (reference sequence). CDR3 sequence (DNA): TGTGCCAGCAGCCTGGGGACCGGGACAGGGGGCTTCGGGGAGCTGTTTTTT. It yields the protein CASSLGTGTGGFGELFF.

This clone came up once. The chain is built from TRBV28 and TRBJ2-7; weak D call: TRBD1 (5 bases). The CDR3 has 15 residues. V gave up 3 bases and J gave up 0 bases, with 12 bases separating them. Germline CDR1 is MDHEN and CDR2 is SYDVKM. CDR3 in amino acids: CASSLGGALSYEQYF. CDR3 coding DNA: TGTGCCAGCAGTTTGGGTGGGGCGCTCTCCTACGAGCAGTACTTC.

The chain recombines TRBV9 with TRBJ1-4; 9 nucleotides line up with TRBD1. CDR3 length equals 18 residues. Trimming cost V 0 bases and J 4 bases; bases outside gene matches: 10. The germline V gene has CDR1 SGDLS and CDR2 YYNGEE. CDR3 coding DNA: TGTGCCAGCAGCGTAGGAACAGGGGGCCTGCCTTTTAATGAAAAACTGTTTTTT. This encodes CASSVGTGGLPFNEKLFF.

V usage is TRBV9 and J usage is TRBJ1-4; 10 positions match TRBD1. CDR1 is SGDLS, CDR2 YYNGEE, per germline. The trim removed 0 bases at V and 4 bases at J, leaving 3 bases unmatched. The CDR3 sequence is 16 residues long. The CDR3 bases are TGTGCCAGCAGCGTAGAGGGACAGGGGTATAATGAAAAACTGTTTTTT. Its protein product is CASSVEGQGYNEKLFF.

This chain links TRBV7-6 with TRBJ2-7, with 8 bases lining up with TRBD2. Germline V gives CDR1 SGHVS, CDR2 FNYEAQ. This CDR3 is 16 amino acids long. J gave up 3 bases and V 1 base, and 8 bases lay outside the gene matches. The CDR3 DNA follows: TGTGCCAGCAGCTTAGACGCCGGGACTAGGGGCTACGAGCAGTACTTC. Its protein product is CASSLDAGTRGYEQYF.

The chain combines TRBV20-1 with TRBJ2-5, with 10 bases lining up with TRBD1. Germline CDR1 and CDR2: DFQATT and SNEGSKA (reference sequence). The ends lost 5 bases at V and 5 bases at J; junction bases unmatched: 5. This CDR3 has 13 amino acids. The DNA of the CDR3 is TGCAGTGCTGGTGACAGGGGGCGGGAGACCCAGTACTTC. It yields the protein CSAGDRGRETQYF.

V gene TRBV5-1 combines with J gene TRBJ2-7; 9 bases are a match to TRBD2. Germline CDR1 is SGHRS and CDR2 is YFSETQ. The CDR3 spans 16 residues. The junction had 9 bases not matched to a gene; V was cut back by 4 bases and J by 1 base. The CDR3 sequence: CASSLAGLAPSYEQYF. The CDR3 region has the DNA TGCGCCAGCAGCCTGGCTGGACTAGCGCCGTCCTACGAGCAGTACTTC.

The rearrangement links TRBV12-3 or TRBV12-4 to TRBJ2-3; D not resolved. CDR3 size: 12 residues. The germline V and J ends were trimmed by 6 bases and 2 bases, with 6 bases remaining between them. As DNA, the CDR3 is TGTGCCAGCAGCCTTAACACAGATACGCAGTATTTT. Its translation: CASSLNTDTQYF.

This chain links TRBV3-1 (or the pseudogene TRBV3-2) with TRBJ2-7; TRBD1 agrees at 11 bases. The V gene's germline CDR1 is LGHDT and CDR2 YNNKEL (reference sequence). Trimming removed 4 bases from V and 1 base from J; junction bases left unmatched: 6. The CDR3 has 16 residues. CDR3 in DNA: TGTGCCAGCAGCCCCCGGGACAGGGGGTCTTCCTACGAGCAGTACTTC. This encodes CASSPRDRGSSYEQYF.

The V gene is TRBV7-9, the J gene TRBJ2-1; TRBD2 matches at 7 bases. This CDR3 has 17 amino acids. From germline, CDR1 is SEHNR and CDR2 FQNEAQ (reference sequence). Trimming at V came to 5 bases and at J to 3 bases, leaving 13 bases not matched to a gene. The CDR3 nucleotides are TGTGCCAGCAGCCGCCTACTAGGGCGGGAGAACTACAATGAGCAGTTCTTC. Its protein is CASSRLLGRENYNEQFF.

The gene calls are TRBV5-1 and TRBJ1-5; a possible D gene is TRBD1 (6 bases). Trimming cost V 0 bases and J 3 bases, with 10 bases left between them. Germline CDR1 SGHRS, CDR2 YFSETQ. The CDR3 spans 15 residues. The CDR3 sequence: CASSLGSGVNQPQHF. DNA for the CDR3: TGCGCCAGCAGCTTGGGGTCAGGGGTCAATCAGCCCCAGCATTTT.